A single sample gave rise to the 25 T cell receptor beta chains below, sequenced in a study of blood T cell repertoires in COVID-19. Here immunoSEQ multiplex PCR was the method, and the copy in TCRdb shows in-frame clones only, minus some. Seen here are roughly 250,000 clones, around 87% observed once, and the top ten hold 2% to 3%. Sequenced sample: peripheral blood. The source is a woman aged 45-65 years with acute or convalescent COVID-19.

The rearrangement uses TRBV30 and TRBJ2-7, with 8 bases matching TRBD2. J was trimmed by 4 bases and V by 5 bases; bases with no gene match: 7. The length of the CDR3 is 13 residues. CDR1 GTSNPN and CDR2 SVGIG come from the germline V gene (reference sequence). CDR3 protein: CAWGGTSGYEQYF. In DNA form, the CDR3 reads TGTGCCTGGGGTGGGACTAGTGGATACGAGCAGTACTTC. The whole variable domain, remainder taken from reference TRBV30 and TRBJ2-7, is SQTIHQWPATLVQPVGSPLSLECTVEGTSNPNLYWYRQAAGRGLQLLFYSVGIGQISSEVPQNLSASRPQDRQFILSSKKLLLSDSGFYLCAWGGTSGYEQYFGPGTRLTVT.

This clone was observed a few times. The genes are TRBV5-6 and TRBJ1-2, with TRBD1 identical over 10 bases. The CDR3 totals 15 residues. Trimming at V came to 2 bases and at J to 4 bases, leaving 5 bases not matched to a gene. Germline CDR1 is SGHDT and CDR2 is YYEEEE. Here the CDR3 reads CASSFRDRGSYGYTF. In DNA, the CDR3 is TGTGCCAGCAGCTTCCGGGACAGGGGATCCTATGGCTACACCTTC.

The genes are TRBV19 and TRBJ2-5; 10 nucleotides line up with TRBD1. With V trimmed by 6 bases and J by 1 base, 5 bases remained unmatched. CDR3 length: 15 residues. From germline, CDR1 is LNHDA and CDR2 SQIVND (reference sequence). The CDR3 region has the DNA TGTGCCAGTAGGGACAGGGGGGCTCCCCAAGAGACCCAGTACTTC. Amino acid sequence: CASRDRGAPQETQYF.

The V call is TRBV5-4, the J call TRBJ1-1, with D maybe TRBD1 (6 bases). The CDR3 totals 17 residues. Germline loops: CDR1 SGHNT, CDR2 YYREEE (reference sequence). V lost 7 bases to trimming and J lost 1 base, with 23 bases between them. The CDR3, as DNA: TGTGCCAGCTCGTTCGCGCACAGGGAGGGGTCGAACACTGAAGCTTTCTTT. Protein sequence: CASSFAHREGSNTEAFF.

The chain employs TRBV5-1 and TRBJ1-4; TRBD1 matches at 7 bases. V lost 2 bases to trimming and J lost 8 bases; unmatched junction nucleotides: 9. The CDR3 has 15 residues. CDR1 and CDR2 (germline): SGHRS, YFSETQ. CDR3 DNA: TGCGCCAGCAGCTTTCTGACAGGGACTGGCGAAAAACTGTTTTTT. As protein: CASSFLTGTGEKLFF. Drawing the rest from reference TRBV5-1 and TRBJ1-4, the complete variable domain is KAGVTQTPRYLIKTRGQQVTLSCSPISGHRSVSWYQQTPGQGLQFLFEYFSETQRNKGNFPGRFSGRQFSNSRSEMNVSTLELGDSALYLCASSFLTGTGEKLFFGSGTQLSVL.

This clone was seen only a few times. This chain uses TRBV7-8 with TRBJ1-5, with no clear D. The CDR3 loop spans 13 amino acids. With 3 bases removed from V and 6 bases from J, the gap between germline ends came to 9 bases. The germline CDR1 and CDR2 sequences are SGHVS and FQNEAQ. The CDR3 spells CASSLMRVQPQHF. CDR3 bases: TGTGCCAGCAGCTTGATGAGGGTTCAGCCCCAGCATTTT. The full variable domain, with the rest looked up from reference TRBV7-8 and TRBJ1-5, is GAGVSQSPRYKVAKRGQDVALRCDPISGHVSLFWYQQALGQGPEFLTYFQNEAQLDKSGLPSDRFFAERPEGSVSTLKIQRTQQEDSAVYLCASSLMRVQPQHFGDGTRLSIL.

The rearrangement uses TRBV10-3 and TRBJ2-1; 10 nucleotides line up with TRBD2. Germline CDR1 reads ENHRY; CDR2 reads SYGVKD. This CDR3 spans 17 amino acids. Trimming at V came to 2 bases and at J to 3 bases, leaving 7 bases not matched to a gene. CDR3: CAISEVVAGGHYNEQFF. The DNA for the CDR3 is TGTGCCATCAGTGAGGTGGTAGCGGGAGGCCACTACAATGAGCAGTTCTTC.

This chain links TRBV5-1 with TRBJ2-7; 11 bases are shared with TRBD2. Germline V gene data show CDR1 as SGHRS and CDR2 as YFSETQ. The trim removed 3 bases at V and 0 bases at J, leaving 8 bases unmatched. The CDR3 contains 17 residues. The CDR3 DNA reads as TGCGCCAGCAGCTCCGGACTAGCGGGTTTAAGCTCCTACGAGCAGTACTTC. Translated: CASSSGLAGLSSYEQYF.

This clone was observed a single time. The J gene is TRBJ2-5, the V gene TRBV6-5; D is perhaps TRBD2 (5 bases). Germline CDR1 MNHEY, CDR2 SVGAGI. The CDR3 spans 13 residues. V lost 5 bases and J lost 5, with 12 bases in between. The chain's CDR3 is CASSPPSSETQYF. The CDR3, as DNA: TGTGCCAGCAGTCCGCCTAGCTCGGAGACCCAGTACTTC.

CDR3 bases: TGTGCCAGCAGTCGTTCTATCTCGGAGACCCAGTACTTC. Translated: CASSRSISETQYF. The V call is TRBV6-2 or TRBV6-3, the J call TRBJ2-5, with D hard to call. This CDR3 contains 13 residues. Trimming took 5 bases from V and 5 from J, leaving 12 bases between them. Per the germline V gene, CDR1 is MNHEY and CDR2 is SVGEGT.

The chain couples TRBV1 to TRBJ2-5; whether TRBD1, the table's D call, matches the DNA was not checked. TRBV1 is tagged as a pseudogene. The CDR3 consists of 16 residues. The CDR3 DNA sequence: TGCACCAGCAGCCAAGATCGAGGGGGACGCCAAGAGACCCAGTACTTC. Its protein product is CTSSQDRGGRQETQYF.

This rearrangement joins TRBV9 to TRBJ1-1, with a possible D match to TRBD1 (6 bases). V was clipped by 3 bases and J by 4 bases, with 16 bases between them. Germline CDR1 is SGDLS and CDR2 is YYNGEE. The CDR3 length is 15 residues. The DNA for the CDR3 is TGTGCCAGCAGCGCCCTGACAGGAATTGGCACTGAAGCTTTCTTT. It encodes CASSALTGIGTEAFF.

The chain links TRBV19 to TRBJ2-7; 11 nucleotides agree with TRBD1. Trimming removed 8 bases from V and 4 bases from J; junction bases left unmatched: 7. There are 14 residues in the CDR3. CDR1 is LNHDA and CDR2 is SQIVND in the germline V gene (reference sequence). In DNA, the CDR3 is TGTGCCAGTGCCCGGGACAGGGGGATTTACGAGCAGTACTTC. Protein: CASARDRGIYEQYF.

This chain uses TRBV7-2 with TRBJ2-5; 9 bases match TRBD2. CDR3 size: 14 residues. In germline, CDR1 is SGHTA, CDR2 FQGNSA. The J segment lost 3 bases and the V segment lost 5 bases, leaving 4 bases of the junction unmatched. This chain's CDR3 is CASSRGGGEETQYF. The CDR3 bases are TGTGCCAGCAGCCGTGGCGGGGGGGAAGAGACCCAGTACTTC.

The V and J genes are TRBV5-4 and TRBJ2-3; possible D gene TRBD2, 6 bases. Between the trimmed V and J ends, which lost 3 bases and 4 bases, there was a span of 18 bases. Germline CDR1 is SGHNT and CDR2 is YYREEE (reference sequence). CDR3 size: 16 residues. The DNA for the CDR3 is TGTGCCAGCAGCTCCCCGGCGGGGTCTACCGCAGATACGCAGTATTTT. This sequence encodes CASSSPAGSTADTQYF.

This chain connects TRBV27 to TRBJ2-2; D may be TRBD2 (7 bases). Germline assignment: CDR1 MNHEY and CDR2 SMNVEV (reference sequence). The CDR3 runs to 14 residues. Trimming took off 9 bases at V and 4 bases at J, with 15 bases between the two ends. The CDR3 reads CARRGGRVTGELFF. CDR3 nucleotide sequence: TGTGCCAGGAGGGGGGGACGGGTCACCGGGGAGCTGTTTTTT.

CDR3 bases: TGTGCCAGTAGTATAAATGGGGGGGTGCCGGCGGTGCATGGGGCCAACGTCCTGACTTTC. Protein product: CASSINGGVPAVHGANVLTF. The chain employs TRBV19 and TRBJ2-6; 7 nucleotides agree with TRBD2. Losses at the gene ends were 2 bases for V and 3 bases for J; bases not matched to a gene: 16. Per the germline V gene, CDR1 is LNHDA and CDR2 is SQIVND (reference sequence). CDR3 size: 20 residues.

CDR3 nucleotide sequence: TGTGCCAGCAGCTGGACAGGACCTAGCAATCAGCCCCAGCATTTT. Protein sequence: CASSWTGPSNQPQHF. This chain connects TRBV28 to TRBJ1-5, with 7 bases matching TRBD1. CDR1 and CDR2 (germline): MDHEN, SYDVKM. Germline trimming cut 6 bases from V and 0 bases from J; bases unmatched to any gene: 5. CDR3 size: 15 residues.

The rearrangement links TRBV4-1 to TRBJ1-1; D is uncertain. CDR3 length equals 13 residues. Germline V gene data show CDR1 as MGHRA and CDR2 as YSYEKL. The ends were cut back, 0 bases at V and 6 bases at J, with 8 bases in the middle. In nucleotides, the CDR3 is TGCGCCAGCAGCCAAGATTTTGCGGCTGAAGCTTTCTTT. It translates to CASSQDFAAEAFF.

This chain joins TRBV29-1 and TRBJ2-5, with D possibly matching TRBD1 (6 bases). This CDR3 spans 14 amino acids. Germline values: CDR1 SQVTM, CDR2 ANQGSEA. Trimming cost V 3 bases and J 5 bases, with 16 bases left between them. Here the CDR3 DNA reads TGCAGCGTTGATTTGGGGGCGAGCAGGGAGACCCAGTACTTC. Translated: CSVDLGASRETQYF.

The count of this clone is one. This rearrangement joins TRBV3-1 (or the pseudogene TRBV3-2) to TRBJ2-1; 7 bases match TRBD2. The germline gives CDR1 LGHDT, CDR2 YNNKEL (reference sequence). The CDR3 contains 15 residues. The ends lost 1 base at V and 1 base at J; junction bases unmatched: 1. CDR3 sequence reads: CASSQAGRSYNEQFF. For the CDR3, the DNA is TGTGCCAGCAGCCAAGCCGGGAGGTCCTACAATGAGCAGTTCTTC.

This clone was seen only once. J is TRBJ2-7 and V is TRBV2; 11 bases map to TRBD2. Germline assignment: CDR1 SNHLY and CDR2 FYNNEI. Unmatched junction bases numbered 10, after V lost 6 bases and J lost 6 bases. This CDR3 is built from 15 residues. The CDR3 region is CASSVTSGSPLEQYF. In DNA form, the CDR3 reads TGTGCCAGCAGCGTCACTAGCGGGAGCCCGCTCGAGCAGTACTTC.

This chain uses TRBV27 with TRBJ2-1; a weak D match, TRBD2 (6 bases). Germline lookup yields CDR1 MNHEY and CDR2 SMNVEV (reference sequence). There are 17 residues in the CDR3. Trimming took 2 bases from V and 4 from J, leaving 18 bases between them. The CDR3: CASSLIPTRGGYNEQFF. The CDR3 nucleotides are TGTGCCAGCAGTTTAATCCCTACGCGGGGCGGATACAATGAGCAGTTCTTC.

The rearrangement joins TRBV7-8 to TRBJ2-5; D may be TRBD2 (6 bases). The CDR3 runs 17 residues. CDR1 is SGHVS, CDR2 FQNEAQ, per germline. The germline V and J ends were trimmed by 6 bases and 2 bases, with 22 bases remaining between them. The CDR3 here is CASRERRELRDQETQYF. In nucleotides, the CDR3 is TGTGCCAGCAGGGAGAGGAGGGAGTTACGGGATCAAGAGACCCAGTACTTC.

The rearrangement links TRBV5-1 to TRBJ1-5; 9 bases line up with TRBD1. V was pared by 4 bases and J by 6 bases, with 11 bases of the junction left unmatched. Germline CDR1 and CDR2: SGHRS and YFSETQ. The CDR3 sequence is 16 residues long. This CDR3 reads CASSPMGQGLGQPQHF. In DNA, the CDR3 is TGCGCCAGCAGCCCGATGGGACAGGGATTGGGTCAGCCCCAGCATTTT.